These 17 T cell receptor beta chains share one sample of origin, sequenced in a study of T cell responses to AZD1222 COVID-19 vaccine. Libraries were prepared by immunoSEQ multiplex PCR; TCRdb keeps only in-frame clonotypes and omits some of them. The data hold about 140,000 clones, with approximately 90% observed a single time. The sample here was peripheral blood, taken 28 days after the second AZD1222 dose. The receptor source for this set is an adult who received the AZD1222 COVID-19 vaccine.

Only a few counts were recorded for this clone. The chain carries TRBV28 and TRBJ2-7; 7 positions match TRBD2. The V segment lost 3 bases and the J segment 0 bases; nucleotides outside the gene matches: 5. Germline CDR1 and CDR2: MDHEN and SYDVKM. This CDR3 region has 15 residues. CDR3 bases: TGTGCCAGCAGTTTCGGGCGGGAGCGCTCCTACGAGCAGTACTTC. This codes for CASSFGRERSYEQYF.

In nucleotides, the CDR3 is TGTGCCAGCAGTCTCGGGGCAGGCGGTGGCTACACCTTC. Translating it yields CASSLGAGGGYTF. The V gene is TRBV7-6, the J gene TRBJ1-2; TRBD1 is a possible D gene (5 bases). The CDR3 runs 13 residues. The germline V gene has CDR1 SGHVS and CDR2 FNYEAQ. V dropped 6 bases and J dropped 7 bases, with 15 bases sitting between them.

This clone was counted only a few times. This rearrangement joins TRBV4-1 to TRBJ2-1, with 8 bases matching TRBD2. Germline CDR1 is MGHRA and CDR2 is YSYEKL. The junction had 9 bases not matched to a gene; V was cut back by 0 bases and J by 8 bases. This CDR3 has 16 amino acids. The CDR3 sequence is CASSQDAQREYYEQFF. Here the CDR3 DNA reads TGCGCCAGCAGCCAAGATGCCCAGCGGGAGTACTATGAGCAGTTCTTC.

This rearrangement joins TRBV4-3 to TRBJ1-2; D is unresolved. V was pared by 0 bases and J by 1 base, with 15 bases between. Germline-derived CDR1 and CDR2 are LGHNA and YSLEER. CDR3 size: 17 residues. This CDR3 reads CASSQDSARPDNYGYTF. The CDR3 region has the DNA TGCGCCAGCAGCCAAGACTCCGCGCGCCCAGATAACTATGGCTACACCTTC.

The J gene is TRBJ2-1, the V gene TRBV3-1 (or the pseudogene TRBV3-2), with D unclear. This CDR3 has 14 residues. The V gene lost 1 base and the J gene lost 7 bases, with 11 bases spanning the gap. Germline V gene data show CDR1 as LGHDT and CDR2 as YNNKEL (reference sequence). Written as DNA, the CDR3 is TGTGCCAGCAGCCAAGTCGGCTATAGGAATGAGCAGTTCTTC. Its translation is CASSQVGYRNEQFF.

This clone was detected once. The J gene is TRBJ2-3, the V gene TRBV5-1, with 7 bases fitting TRBD1. V gave up 4 bases and J gave up 1 base; unmatched junction bases: 21. The CDR3 is made up of 20 amino acids. Germline V gene lookup returns CDR1 SGHRS and CDR2 YFSETQ. In DNA form, the CDR3 reads TGCGCCAGCAGCGTCGAGGTAGGGGGCAAGAGCGGACCCGGCACAGATACGCAGTATTTT. As protein: CASSVEVGGKSGPGTDTQYF.

V usage is TRBV28 and J usage is TRBJ2-2; a weak D match, TRBD1 (6 bases). The ends were cut back, 6 bases at V and 4 bases at J, with 12 bases in the middle. This CDR3 contains 14 residues. Germline loops: CDR1 MDHEN, CDR2 SYDVKM. Here the CDR3 DNA reads TGTGCCAGCAGGCCAGGGGCGGGCACCGGGGAGCTGTTTTTT. Protein: CASRPGAGTGELFF.

The genes are TRBV28 and TRBJ2-7; D is uncertain. Per germline, CDR1 MDHEN and CDR2 SYDVKM. V lost 4 bases and J lost 5, with 18 bases in between. This CDR3 is built from 15 residues. The CDR3 nucleotides are TGTGCCAGCAGTTCTATTGGATCCGTCTCGGACGAGCAGTACTTC. Its translation: CASSSIGSVSDEQYF.

This clone was seen only once. This chain connects TRBV28 to TRBJ1-2; TRBD1 might be the D (6 bases). CDR3 length: 14 residues. Trimming took off 6 bases at V and 4 bases at J, with 15 bases between the two ends. Germline V gene data show CDR1 as MDHEN and CDR2 as SYDVKM. CDR3 protein: CASSLARTAYGYTF. The CDR3 region has the DNA TGTGCCAGCAGCCTCGCCAGGACAGCCTATGGCTACACCTTC.

The rearrangement joins TRBV3-1 (or the pseudogene TRBV3-2) to TRBJ1-4, with 11 bases identical to TRBD1. J gave up 7 bases and V 6 bases, and 7 bases lay outside the gene matches. Germline V gives CDR1 LGHDT, CDR2 YNNKEL (reference sequence). The CDR3 runs to 15 residues. Here the CDR3 reads CASRRIGTGGEKLFF. DNA of the CDR3: TGTGCCAGCAGACGAATCGGGACAGGGGGTGAAAAACTGTTTTTT.

V is TRBV2 and J is TRBJ1-1, with D hard to call. The V end lost 5 bases, the J end lost 6 bases, and 7 bases lay between the germline ends. Germline V gene data show CDR1 as SNHLY and CDR2 as FYNNEI. The CDR3 totals 11 residues. The CDR3 coding sequence is TGTGCCAGCAGTTCGCACCCTGAAGCTTTCTTT. It translates to CASSSHPEAFF.

DNA for the CDR3: TGTGCCAGCAGTTTAAGGGTAAACTATGGCTACACCTTC. Protein product: CASSLRVNYGYTF. This chain uses TRBV28 with TRBJ1-2; no clear D. This CDR3 is 13 amino acids long. The germline gives CDR1 MDHEN, CDR2 SYDVKM. The V end was cut by 2 bases, the J end by 2 bases, with 6 bases between.

V gene TRBV2 combines with J gene TRBJ2-7; D gene ambiguous. Germline V lookup: CDR1 SNHLY, CDR2 FYNNEI. V was cut by 6 bases and J by 4 bases, with 7 bases left in between. The CDR3 has 11 amino acids. The DNA of the CDR3 is TGTGCCAGCAGCCCGAAATACGAGCAGTACTTC. This translates into CASSPKYEQYF.

CDR3 in DNA: TGTGCCAGCAGCTTGGGCGGAAGTAGCACAGATACGCAGTATTTT. It encodes CASSLGGSSTDTQYF. This chain uses TRBV5-8 with TRBJ2-3, with D uncertain. The CDR3 has 15 amino acids. Trimming pared 0 bases from V and 0 bases from J, leaving 8 bases between. Germline lookup yields CDR1 SGHTS and CDR2 YDEGEE.

The rearrangement links TRBV21-1 to TRBJ2-6; TRBD1, the table's D call, was not compared with the DNA. TRBV21-1 counts as a pseudogene. CDR3 length: 22 residues. CDR3: CASSKVSGGTGKEGTGANVLTF. CDR3 bases: TGTGCCAGCAGCAAAGTCTCGGGGGGGACAGGGAAGGAGGGAACTGGGGCCAACGTCCTGACTTTC.

This rearrangement joins TRBV28 to TRBJ1-1; no clear D gene. The germline V and J ends were trimmed by 3 bases and 2 bases, with 7 bases remaining between them. The CDR3 consists of 13 residues. CDR1 is MDHEN and CDR2 is SYDVKM in the germline V gene. CDR3 amino acids: CASSFRRNTEAFF. CDR3 DNA sequence: TGTGCCAGCAGTTTCCGGCGAAACACTGAAGCTTTCTTT. Full variable domain (rest looked up from reference TRBV28 and TRBJ1-1): DVKVTQSSRYLVKRTGEKVFLECVQDMDHENMFWYRQDPGLGLRLIYFSYDVKMKEKGDIPEGYSVSREKKERFSLILESASTNQTSMYLCASSFRRNTEAFFGQGTRLTVV.

This clone was seen a handful of times. V and J are TRBV5-1 and TRBJ2-1, with 9 bases lining up with TRBD2. The CDR3 extends over 15 amino acids. V dropped 4 bases and J dropped 7; count of bases not matched to a gene: 9. The V gene's germline CDR1 is SGHRS and CDR2 YFSETQ. CDR3 protein: CASSERRGGYNEQFF. Written as DNA, the CDR3 is TGCGCCAGCAGCGAACGGCGGGGGGGCTATAATGAGCAGTTCTTC.